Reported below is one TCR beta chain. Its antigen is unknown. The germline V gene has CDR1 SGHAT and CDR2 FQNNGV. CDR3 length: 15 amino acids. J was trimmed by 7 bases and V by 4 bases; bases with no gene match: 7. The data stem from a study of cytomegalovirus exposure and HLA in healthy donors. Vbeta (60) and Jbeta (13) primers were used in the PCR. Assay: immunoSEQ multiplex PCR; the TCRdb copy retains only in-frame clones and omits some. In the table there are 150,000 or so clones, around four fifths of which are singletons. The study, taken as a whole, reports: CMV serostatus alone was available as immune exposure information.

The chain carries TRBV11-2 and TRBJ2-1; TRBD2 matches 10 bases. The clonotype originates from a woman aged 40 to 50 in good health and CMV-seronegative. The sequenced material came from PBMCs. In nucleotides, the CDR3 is TGTGCCAGCAGCTCCCAACTAGCGGGAAAAAATGAGCAGTTCTTC. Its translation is CASSSQLAGKNEQFF.